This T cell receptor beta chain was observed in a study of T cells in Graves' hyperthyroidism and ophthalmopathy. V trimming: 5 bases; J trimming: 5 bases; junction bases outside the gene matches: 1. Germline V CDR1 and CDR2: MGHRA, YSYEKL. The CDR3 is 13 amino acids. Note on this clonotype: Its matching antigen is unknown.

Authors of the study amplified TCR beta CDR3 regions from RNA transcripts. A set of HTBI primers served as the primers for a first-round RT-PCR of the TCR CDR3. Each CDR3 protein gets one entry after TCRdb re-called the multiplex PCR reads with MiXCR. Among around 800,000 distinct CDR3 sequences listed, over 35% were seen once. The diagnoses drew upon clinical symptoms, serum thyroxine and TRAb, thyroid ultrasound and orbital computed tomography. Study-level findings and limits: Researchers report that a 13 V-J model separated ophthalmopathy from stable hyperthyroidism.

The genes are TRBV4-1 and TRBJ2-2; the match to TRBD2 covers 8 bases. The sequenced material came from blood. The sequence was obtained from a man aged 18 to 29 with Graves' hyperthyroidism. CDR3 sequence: CASSGLATGELFF. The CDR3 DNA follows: TGCGCCAGCAGCGGACTAGCTACCGGGGAGCTGTTTTTT.